What follows are 13 T cell receptor beta chains derived from one specimen sequenced in a study of blood T cells in healthy people across ages. Through a sample-barcoded 5' primer and a J-beta primer mix, a second PCR was run for roughly 7 to 12 cycles. TCRdb redid the calling of the 5' RACE reads with MiXCR, one entry per CDR3 protein. The sample contains about 1.5 million distinct CDR3 sequences, around 39% of which appear only once. The sequencing sample was made of blood. These receptor sequences come from a woman under 30 in good health.

The genes are TRBV7-2 and TRBJ2-3, with 7 bases identical to TRBD1. Trimming removed 8 bases from V and 8 bases from J; junction bases left unmatched: 4. CDR1 SGHTA and CDR2 FQGNSA come from the germline V gene. The CDR3 sequence is 11 residues long. CDR3 region: CASQQGTTQYF. The CDR3 DNA reads as TGTGCCAGCCAACAGGGGACTACGCAGTATTTT.

Concerning this clonotype: A much larger clone differs by one base, so this may be a read error. This rearrangement joins TRBV10-3 to TRBJ2-1, with D possibly matching TRBD1 (5 bases). The CDR3 has 12 residues. Germline-derived CDR1 and CDR2 are ENHRY and SYGVKD. V was cut by 8 bases and J by 9 bases, with 14 bases left in between. The CDR3 spells CAIGAFGGEQFF. The CDR3, as DNA: TGTGCCATCGGGGCCTTCGGCGGTGAGCAGTTCTTC.

Turning to this clonotype: A much larger clone lies one base from this, so it may be a read error. The J gene is TRBJ1-2, the V gene TRBV27, with D uncertain. Germline assignment: CDR1 MNHEY and CDR2 SMNVEV (reference sequence). CDR3 length: 12 amino acids. The DNA for the CDR3 is TGTGCCAGCAGTGAGGGTCCCTATGACTACACCTTC. Encoded protein: CASSEGPYDYTF.

V usage is TRBV25-1 and J usage is TRBJ2-1; D not resolved. The CDR3 is made up of 13 amino acids. Germline V gene data show CDR1 as MGHDK and CDR2 as SYGVNS. V was clipped by 0 bases and J by 7 bases, with 7 bases between them. The CDR3 bases are TGTGCCAGCAGTGAATATTTAGGGAATGAGCAGTTCTTC. The encoded protein is CASSEYLGNEQFF. Full variable domain (rest looked up from reference TRBV25-1 and TRBJ2-1): EADIYQTPRYLVIGTGKKITLECSQTMGHDKMYWYQQDPGMELHLIHYSYGVNSTEKGDLSSESTVSRIRTEHFPLTLESARPSHTSQYLCASSEYLGNEQFFGPGTRLTVL.

In this sample, this clonotype turned up a few times. The chain has TRBV6-5 and TRBJ2-7; D is perhaps TRBD1 (6 bases). Trimming shortened V by 5 bases and J by 0 bases, and 14 bases separated the two germline ends. CDR1 is MNHEY, CDR2 SVGAGI, per germline. The CDR3 extends over 15 amino acids. DNA for the CDR3: TGTGCCAGCAGTCCAGGGGCACCAGCCTCCTACGAGCAGTACTTC. It translates to CASSPGAPASYEQYF.

The V gene is TRBV15, the J gene TRBJ2-2; TRBD1 matches 12 bases. J lost 8 bases, V lost 1 base, and 5 bases had no gene match. CDR3 size: 16 residues. CDR1 is LNHNV and CDR2 is YYDKDF in the germline V gene (reference sequence). The CDR3 reads CATSRGGTGGFGELFF. CDR3 bases: TGTGCCACCAGCAGAGGAGGGACAGGGGGCTTTGGGGAGCTGTTTTTT.

The count of this clonotype is one. A junction end diverges from the germline sequence, so it may reflect a read error. V usage is TRBV20-1 and J usage is TRBJ1-1; D gene uncertain. This CDR3 comprises 15 residues. Germline V CDR1 and CDR2: DFQATT, SNEGSKA (reference sequence). The CDR3 coding sequence is TGCAGTGCTAGTATTCCCTTAGCCGGGTACACTGAGGCTTTCTTT. The encoded protein is CSASIPLAGYTEAFF.

The chain is built from TRBV4-2 and TRBJ2-3; TRBD2 agrees at 7 bases. Looked up from germline, CDR1 is LGHNA and CDR2 is YNFKEQ. Trimming cost V 0 bases and J 0 bases; bases outside gene matches: 9. CDR3 length: 18 amino acids. The CDR3 DNA follows: TGTGCCAGCAGCCAAGAGGGGCGGGGGTCGAGGAGCACAGATACGCAGTATTTT. It encodes CASSQEGRGSRSTDTQYF.

This chain uses TRBV30 with TRBJ2-3; tentative D call: TRBD2 (5 bases). The CDR3 totals 14 residues. Germline loops: CDR1 GTSNPN, CDR2 SVGIG (reference sequence). Trimming cost V 3 bases and J 5 bases, with 15 bases left between them. This chain's CDR3 is CAWRPNGMKDTQYF. CDR3 nucleotides: TGTGCCTGGAGACCGAACGGGATGAAAGATACGCAGTATTTT.

The genes are TRBV7-2 and TRBJ2-3; a weak D match, TRBD2 (6 bases). The V and J ends lost 4 bases and 5 bases respectively, with 16 bases between them. The CDR3 sequence is 15 residues long. Per the germline V gene, CDR1 is SGHTA and CDR2 is FQGNSA. The CDR3, as DNA: TGTGCCAGCAGCTCGTTGGGGGAGGCCGAAGATACGCAGTATTTT. Protein product: CASSSLGEAEDTQYF.

Of note for this clonotype: Since a much larger clone is just one base distant, this may be a read error. The V gene is TRBV10-3, the J gene TRBJ2-7; the match to TRBD1 covers 8 bases. Germline V CDR1 and CDR2: ENHRY, SYGVKD. The trim removed 8 bases at V and 3 bases at J, leaving 9 bases unmatched. The CDR3 runs 14 residues. CDR3 protein: CAIGVQGAIYEQYF. Here the CDR3 DNA reads TGTGCCATCGGTGTCCAGGGGGCAATCTACGAGCAGTACTTC.

This clonotype appeared a few times. The chain has TRBV19 and TRBJ2-2, with D perhaps matching TRBD2 (6 bases). The CDR3 sequence is 12 residues long. V gave up 9 bases and J gave up 3 bases, with 8 bases separating them. The germline gives CDR1 LNHDA, CDR2 SQIVND (reference sequence). CDR3 region: CASGGDTGELFF. The CDR3 nucleotides are TGTGCCAGCGGGGGAGACACCGGGGAGCTGTTTTTT. Full variable domain (rest looked up from reference TRBV19 and TRBJ2-2): DGGITQSPKYLFRKEGQNVTLSCEQNLNHDAMYWYRQDPGQGLRLIYYSQIVNDFQKGDIAEGYSVSREKKESFPLTVTSAQKNPTAFYLCASGGDTGELFFGEGSRLTVL.

This chain uses TRBV18 with TRBJ1-1, with D possibly matching TRBD1 (6 bases). Germline lookup yields CDR1 KGHSH and CDR2 LQKENI. V shed 11 bases and J shed 5 bases, with 21 bases lying between them. The CDR3 spans 14 residues. The CDR3 loop is CAGLPLGAGTEAFF. CDR3 DNA sequence: TGTGCCGGCTTACCATTGGGGGCTGGGACTGAAGCTTTCTTT.